Listed below are T cell receptor beta chains from one sample, sequenced in a study of resident and recirculating memory T cells in vitiligo. TCRdb keeps only in-frame clones here, not all; method: immunoSEQ multiplex PCR. The profile shows around 76,000 clones, approximately 90% of them singletons. Specimen: blood. These receptors came from a male donor with vitiligo. Each CDR3 is given with its conserved first and last residue. The order of the fields is CDR3 DNA, CDR3 protein, J gene, clone size, D gene, V gene. A D gene is named only where the DNA matches it firmly. Clone size is shown for a subset of rows, as once, few, many or a class of expanded clone.

TGTGCCAGCAGCTTAGGCCGGGCGGGAGAGCAGTACTTC CASSLGRAGEQYF TRBJ2-7 NA NA TRBV13
TGTGCCAGTAGTATGGCTAGTTCGGATACGCAGTATTTT CASSMASSDTQYF TRBJ2-3 NA NA TRBV19
TGTGCCAGCAGCCCGGGGGGGATGAACACTGAAGCTTTCTTT CASSPGGMNTEAFF TRBJ1-1 NA NA TRBV7-3
TGTGCCAGCACCAATCTGGGGGCTGGGAACACTGAAGCTTTCTTT CASTNLGAGNTEAFF TRBJ1-1 NA NA TRBV11-1
TGCGCCAGCAGCGAGGACAGGGTTCTGGATGGCTACACCTTC CASSEDRVLDGYTF TRBJ1-2 NA TRBD1 TRBV5-1
TGTGCCAGAAGCTCCTGCGACAGGAGCTACGAGCAGTACTTC CARSSCDRSYEQYF TRBJ2-7 NA NA TRBV5-3
TGTGCCAGCAGGTCACAGGGGAACACTGAAGCTTTCTTT CASRSQGNTEAFF TRBJ1-1 few NA TRBV28
TGTGCCAGCAGTTCACCCAGGACTAGCGGGGGGATCAACACCGGGGAGCTGTTTTTT CASSSPRTSGGINTGELFF TRBJ2-2 NA TRBD2 TRBV7-6
TGTGCCAGCAGCTTAAGTGGGGGCGGCACCGGGGAGCTGTTTTTT CASSLSGGGTGELFF TRBJ2-2 NA NA TRBV7-3
TGTGCCAGTAGTATCCAAGACAGTCCCCCTGAAGCTTTCTTT CASSIQDSPPEAFF TRBJ1-1 NA NA TRBV19
TGTGCCAGCAGCTTGCGGGGGGGCCAGGGAGATACGCAGTATTTT CASSLRGGQGDTQYF TRBJ2-3 NA TRBD2 TRBV5-4
TGTGCCAGCAGGGCCATACTAGCGGGGGGCCGGTACGAGCAGTACTTC CASRAILAGGRYEQYF TRBJ2-7 NA TRBD2 TRBV2
TGTGCCAGCAGTTTCGGTCCTACCGAGCAGCCCCAGCATTTT CASSFGPTEQPQHF TRBJ1-5 NA NA TRBV28
TGCGCCAGCAGCCACAAAACAGGGGCCGGCTACACCTTC CASSHKTGAGYTF TRBJ1-2 NA TRBD1 TRBV4-3
TGTGCCAGTAGTGTGACACAGGGAAGCGGGGCCAACGTCCTGACTTTC CASSVTQGSGANVLTF TRBJ2-6 NA NA TRBV19
TGTGCCAGCAGCCCAAGACAGGGGGTGAACACTGAAGCTTTCTTT CASSPRQGVNTEAFF TRBJ1-1 NA TRBD1 TRBV2
TGTGCCAGCACCCTTGAGGGGGCGGTGAACACTGAAGCTTTCTTT CASTLEGAVNTEAFF TRBJ1-1 NA TRBD1 TRBV2
TGTGCCAGCAGCTTGCGGACAGGGTACGAGCAGTACTTC CASSLRTGYEQYF TRBJ2-7 NA TRBD1 TRBV7-6
TGCGCCAGCAGCTTGGGGCAGGGAATCGCTGGGGCCAACGTCCTGACTTTC CASSLGQGIAGANVLTF TRBJ2-6 NA NA TRBV5-1
TGCGCCAGCAGCCCCCTTATGAATAGCGGGACCGGGGAGCTGTTTTTT CASSPLMNSGTGELFF TRBJ2-2 NA TRBD2 TRBV4-3
TGTGCCAGCAGAACAGGGTCCTACTCCTACGAGCAGTACTTC CASRTGSYSYEQYF TRBJ2-7 NA NA TRBV2
TGTGCCAGCAGCGTAGGACAAGTACCCCAAGAGACCCAGTACTTC CASSVGQVPQETQYF TRBJ2-5 NA NA TRBV7-9
TGTGCCAGCAGTTTGGCTGCCGGGTCTGGTGAAAAACTGTTTTTT CASSLAAGSGEKLFF TRBJ1-4 NA NA TRBV28
TGTGCCAGCAGCCAAAATCGACAGGGGAGCAATGAGCAGTTCTTC CASSQNRQGSNEQFF TRBJ2-1 NA TRBD1 TRBV5-5
TGTGCCAGCAGTTTGGCCCACGCGGGGAACGCTGAAGCTTTCTTT CASSLAHAGNAEAFF TRBJ1-1 NA NA TRBV28
TGTGCCAGCAGTCCCGAGGACAGGAACACCGGGGAGCTGTTTTTT CASSPEDRNTGELFF TRBJ2-2 NA NA TRBV6-4
TGTGCCAGCAGTTTCGACAGGGCTGGCTACACCTTC CASSFDRAGYTF TRBJ1-2 NA TRBD1 TRBV13
TGTGCCAGCAGTGAGGACAGGACATCACCCCTCCACTTT CASSEDRTSPLHF TRBJ1-6 NA TRBD1 TRBV6-1
TGTGCCAGCAGGATACAAAGTCGGGGTAATTCACCCCTCCACTTT CASRIQSRGNSPLHF TRBJ1-6 NA NA TRBV2
TGTGCCAGCAGCTTAGGGAGGGGTTGGGAGACCCAGTACTTC CASSLGRGWETQYF TRBJ2-5 NA NA TRBV11-2
TGTGCCAGCAGTTCCGGGGGACAGACTAATGAAAAACTGTTTTTT CASSSGGQTNEKLFF TRBJ1-4 NA TRBD1 TRBV6-6
TGCGCCAGCAGCTTGACGTCAGCGGGAGGGAATGAAAAACTGTTTTTT CASSLTSAGGNEKLFF TRBJ1-4 NA NA TRBV5-1